Below are 21 T cell receptor beta chains sequenced from a single sample in a study of shared clonotypes between healthy human individuals. Method: immunoSEQ multiplex PCR; TCRdb's copy keeps in-frame clones and lacks some. The data show around 940,000 clones, with less than 85% seen just once and around 1.5% held by the top ten. Sequences were obtained from memory CD4+ T cells sorted from blood. Subset of the sample: CD45RA-negative fraction. These TCRs come from a man aged 18 to 29 in good health.

The chain links TRBV6-1 to TRBJ2-2; D is tentatively TRBD1 or TRBD2 (5 bases each). CDR3 length equals 14 residues. In germline, CDR1 is MNHNS, CDR2 SASEGT. V was shortened by 6 bases and J by 0 bases, with 8 bases between the two germline ends. The CDR3 loop reads CASRGVTNTGELFF. The CDR3 region has the DNA TGTGCCAGCAGGGGGGTGACGAACACCGGGGAGCTGTTTTTT.

The chain joins TRBV14 to TRBJ1-1, with no clear D. This CDR3 contains 14 residues. From germline, CDR1 is SGHDN and CDR2 FVKESK. Trimming left V 4 bases short and J 1 base short, with 10 bases between. Here the CDR3 DNA reads TGTGCCAGCAGCCGACTAGCAGGGAACACTGAAGCTTTCTTT. Encoded protein: CASSRLAGNTEAFF.

V and J are TRBV6-5 and TRBJ2-7, with unresolved D. In germline, CDR1 is MNHEY, CDR2 SVGAGI. The CDR3 is made up of 13 amino acids. V was pared by 7 bases and J by 1 base, with 11 bases between. As DNA, the CDR3 is TGTGCCAGCACCCACGGCACTTCCTACGAGCAGTACTTC. As protein: CASTHGTSYEQYF.

This chain joins TRBV9 and TRBJ2-1; the match to TRBD2 covers 12 bases. CDR3 length equals 15 residues. V shed 3 bases and J 9 bases; nucleotides not matched to a gene: 7. Germline CDR1 SGDLS, CDR2 YYNGEE. CDR3 region: CASSGSSGGAFEQFF. For the CDR3, the DNA is TGTGCCAGCAGCGGCTCTAGCGGGGGGGCTTTTGAGCAGTTCTTC.

As concerns this clone: Other DNA sequences in this sample translate to the same CDR3. This chain connects TRBV9 to TRBJ2-2; the match to TRBD2 covers 10 bases. From germline, CDR1 is SGDLS and CDR2 YYNGEE. Germline trimming cut 0 bases from V and 4 bases from J; bases unmatched to any gene: 3. This CDR3 region has 16 residues. The CDR3 here is CASSVGTSGITGELFF. Here the CDR3 DNA reads TGTGCCAGCAGCGTAGGAACTAGCGGGATCACCGGGGAGCTGTTTTTT.

A note on this clone: Different DNA sequences within this sample yield the same CDR3. V and J are TRBV9 and TRBJ1-5; 8 bases match TRBD1. The V segment lost 3 bases and the J segment 1 base; nucleotides outside the gene matches: 3. Per the germline V gene, CDR1 is SGDLS and CDR2 is YYNGEE. The CDR3 covers 15 residues. The CDR3, as DNA: TGTGCCAGCAGCGAGGGGACAGGAAGCAATCAGCCCCAGCATTTT. Translated, it gives CASSEGTGSNQPQHF.

This clone was seen only a few times. This chain uses TRBV2 with TRBJ1-2; 11 positions match TRBD1. The trim removed 3 bases at V and 2 bases at J, leaving 8 bases unmatched. The V gene's germline CDR1 is SNHLY and CDR2 FYNNEI. The CDR3 spans 17 residues. Here the CDR3 DNA reads TGTGCCAGCAGTGACCTACTGGGGACAGGGGGAAACTATGGCTACACCTTC. This translates into CASSDLLGTGGNYGYTF.

The CDR3 is CASSQEEGVVAFF. DNA of the CDR3: TGCGCCAGCAGCCAAGAGGAAGGGGTGGTGGCTTTCTTT. The gene calls are TRBV4-3 and TRBJ1-1; tentative D call: TRBD1 (5 bases). Trimming removed 0 bases at V and 11 bases at J, with 13 bases between. The CDR3 runs 13 residues. Germline V gives CDR1 LGHNA, CDR2 YSLEER.

The CDR3 is CASSLGPNGNQPQHF. CDR3 nucleotide sequence: TGCGCCAGCAGCTTGGGGCCCAATGGCAATCAGCCCCAGCATTTT. V is TRBV5-1 and J is TRBJ1-5; no definite D call. Germline V lookup: CDR1 SGHRS, CDR2 YFSETQ. V was trimmed by 0 bases and J by 2 bases, leaving 9 bases between them. This CDR3 has 15 amino acids.

This clone has only a few counts. The rearrangement joins TRBV7-2 to TRBJ1-2; TRBD1 matches 8 bases. The J segment lost 7 bases and the V segment lost 5 bases, leaving 9 bases of the junction unmatched. CDR1 is SGHTA and CDR2 is FQGNSA in the germline V gene. CDR3 length: 14 residues. This CDR3 reads CASSPGQGQGGYTF. The CDR3 bases are TGTGCCAGCAGCCCAGGACAGGGTCAGGGTGGCTACACCTTC.

This clone has only a few counts. The chain employs TRBV7-2 and TRBJ1-6; D unclear. There are 13 residues in the CDR3. Germline CDR1 reads SGHTA; CDR2 reads FQGNSA. Trimming shortened V by 1 base and J by 9 bases, and 7 bases separated the two germline ends. CDR3 nucleotides: TGTGCCAGCAGCTTAGACAATCGTTCACCCCTCCACTTT. It yields the protein CASSLDNRSPLHF.

Points on this clone: Since no conserved phenylalanine or tryptophan closes the CDR3, a read error is the likely cause. It is unclear where the CDR3 begins or ends on the DNA, so no DNA is shown, and the CDR3 is as TCRdb lists it. This sequence joins TRBV4-3 and TRBJ2-7; TRBD2 is the table's D call and was not checked against the DNA. Germline CDR1 is LGHNA and CDR2 is YSLEER. The CDR3 is 18 residues long, ends included. The CDR3 reads CASSQDLGGGAQPGRAVL.

The chain links TRBV11-2 to TRBJ1-2; TRBD1 agrees at 8 bases. Losses at the gene ends were 1 base for V and 4 bases for J; bases not matched to a gene: 5. The CDR3 extends over 15 amino acids. Germline lookup yields CDR1 SGHAT and CDR2 FQNNGV. The CDR3 DNA reads as TGTGCCAGCAGCTTAGGCACAGGGGGGTTCTATGGCTACACCTTC. Its translation: CASSLGTGGFYGYTF.

The V call is TRBV2, the J call TRBJ1-2; D is perhaps TRBD1 (6 bases). This CDR3 comprises 14 residues. Per germline, CDR1 SNHLY and CDR2 FYNNEI. The V end was cut by 7 bases, the J end by 2 bases, with 14 bases between. The CDR3 bases are TGTGCCAGCAACCCAGGGACATGGAACTATGGCTACACCTTC. Its protein product is CASNPGTWNYGYTF.

Points on this clone: Germline is not matched at one junction end, which may reflect a read error. The genes are TRBV6-1 and TRBJ2-7; 10 bases line up with TRBD1. This CDR3 spans 16 amino acids. Looked up from germline, CDR1 is MNHNS and CDR2 is SASEGT. Written as DNA, the CDR3 is TGTGCCAGCAGAGAAGCCGGGACAGGGGTCCCCTACGAGCAGTACTTC. Translating it yields CASREAGTGVPYEQYF.

The rearrangement uses TRBV7-2 and TRBJ1-4; 10 nucleotides align to TRBD1. V shed 4 bases and J 6 bases; nucleotides not matched to a gene: 5. CDR3 size: 15 residues. Germline assignment: CDR1 SGHTA and CDR2 FQGNSA. The CDR3 bases are TGTGCCAGCAGCTCCCAGGGACAGGGGTATGAAAAACTGTTTTTT. This codes for CASSSQGQGYEKLFF. Supplemented by reference TRBV7-2 and TRBJ1-4, the full variable domain reads GAGVSQSPSNKVTEKGKDVELRCDPISGHTALYWYRQSLGQGLEFLIYFQGNSAPDKSGLPSDRFSAERTGGSVSTLTIQRTQQEDSAVYLCASSSQGQGYEKLFFGSGTQLSVL.

This clone has more than one count but fewer than ten. The chain carries TRBV13 and TRBJ2-3; possibly TRBD1 for D (5 bases). Germline CDR1 reads PRHDT; CDR2 reads FYEKMQ (reference sequence). The CDR3 covers 14 residues. V shed 4 bases and J shed 6 bases, with 14 bases lying between them. The DNA for the CDR3 is TGTGCCAGCAGCTCAGGGTCCCGGGCGGATACGCAGTATTTT. It is translated as CASSSGSRADTQYF.

This clone was seen only once. The chain is built from TRBV11-1 and TRBJ1-1; D is possibly TRBD1 (5 bases). The CDR3 runs to 17 residues. Trimming shortened V by 4 bases and J by 5 bases, and 23 bases separated the two germline ends. Germline V lookup: CDR1 SGHAT, CDR2 FQDESV (reference sequence). The CDR3: CASSSGGFKGRRTEAFF. The DNA of the CDR3 is TGTGCCAGCAGCTCTGGGGGATTCAAGGGGCGCAGGACTGAAGCTTTCTTT.

This clone was seen a few times. The chain recombines TRBV5-1 with TRBJ1-5; TRBD1 agrees at 8 bases. CDR3 length: 15 residues. Germline-derived CDR1 and CDR2 are SGHRS and YFSETQ. V lost 2 bases, J lost 4 bases, and 5 bases stayed unmatched. The CDR3 loop reads CASSFDGQGNQPQHF. The CDR3 DNA reads as TGCGCCAGCAGCTTCGATGGACAGGGTAATCAGCCCCAGCATTTT.

The genes are TRBV19 and TRBJ1-5; 8 bases map to TRBD1. This CDR3 spans 14 amino acids. J lost 6 bases, V lost 5 bases, and 6 bases had no gene match. Germline CDR1 and CDR2: LNHDA and SQIVND (reference sequence). CDR3 amino acids: CASSVGQAGQPQHF. CDR3 coding DNA: TGTGCCAGTAGTGTGGGACAGGCGGGTCAGCCCCAGCATTTT.

Regarding this clone: This specimen includes other DNA sequences encoding the same CDR3. This chain connects TRBV5-1 to TRBJ2-5; maybe TRBD2 (5 bases). The germline V gene has CDR1 SGHRS and CDR2 YFSETQ. The CDR3 loop spans 12 amino acids. The germline V and J ends were trimmed by 1 base and 5 bases, with 6 bases remaining between them. CDR3 in DNA: TGCGCCAGCAGCTTGTCGGGGGAGACCCAGTACTTC. This translates into CASSLSGETQYF.